Reported below is one T cell receptor beta chain. The CDR3 covers 14 residues. Trimming cost V 3 bases and J 3 bases; bases outside gene matches: 7. The germline V gene has CDR1 DFQATT and CDR2 SNEGSKA (reference sequence). These data originate in a study of blood T cell repertoires in COVID-19. Study overall: PBMCs, B-cell-depleted T cells, or T cells were the source of the cDNA or gDNA that made up the material.

All enrollees were roughly 18 to 89 years old and from fewer than 30 US areas. Assignment of participants to cohorts was predicated upon participant-reported clinical history. In the source study's methods: Amplification from reference gene primers served as the basis for estimated nucleated cell counts. Produced via immunoSEQ multiplex PCR; TCRdb's table is partial and in-frame only. V, J and clone size reflect that table, while D and trimming were determined from the DNA. The repertoire holds some 350,000 clones, more than 85% seen once, with 2.5% to 3.5% in the top ten. Sequencing was carried out using PBMCs or T cells enriched from blood (not recorded which). The J gene is TRBJ1-2, the V gene TRBV20-1, with 7 bases identical to TRBD1. The sequence derives from a woman younger than 45 who had recovered from COVID-19. The CDR3 here is CSASGTALDYGYTF. For the CDR3, the DNA is TGCAGTGCTAGTGGGACAGCCCTCGACTATGGCTACACCTTC.